The source of this TCR beta chain is a study of beta chain features in type 1 diabetes. Cells sorted by CD45RO/CCR7/CD25/CD127/CD95/CD27 comprised CD4+ naive, central memory, regulatory and stem cell-like memory cells. Expressed TCRB transcripts were sequenced because the isolated RNA had all been reverse transcribed beforehand. Clones were read by immunoSEQ multiplex PCR, and TCRdb kept only the in-frame ones, dropping some. In the table there are 310,000 or so clones, 8% to 13% of which are singletons. Study results and caveats: Type 1 diabetes patients had moderately but significantly shorter TCRB CDR3s in all four CD4+ subsets. Type 1 diabetes patients showed fewer insertions and more deletions at VDJ junctions.

Germline lookup yields CDR1 SGHNT and CDR2 YYREEE (reference sequence). This CDR3 is 16 amino acids long. The V end was cut by 1 base, the J end by 0 bases, with 12 bases between. A note on this clone: Its antigen is undetermined.

Sequenced sample: naive CD4+ T cells from blood. The gene calls are TRBV5-4 and TRBJ2-3; TRBD2 is a possible D gene (5 bases). This clonotype was sampled from a woman between 25 and 40 years old in good health. The CDR3 DNA reads TGTGCCAGCAGCTTGTCAATAGCGTCTAGCACAGATACGCAGTATTTT. Amino acid sequence: CASSLSIASSTDTQYF.